The 24 T cell receptor beta chains presented below share a single source sample, sequenced in a study of CD8 T cells in Susac syndrome. RNA, at about 0.45 to 1 ug, was reverse transcribed with random hexamers. TCRdb reprocessed the immunoSEQ multiplex PCR reads with MiXCR, giving one entry per CDR3 protein. In the table there are around 300,000 distinct CDR3 sequences, approximately 85% of which are singletons. What was sequenced was CD8+ T cells from PBMCs. The receptors derive from a human donor with multiple sclerosis.

The V gene is TRBV13, the J gene TRBJ2-7, with TRBD2 identical over 7 bases. The germline gives CDR1 PRHDT, CDR2 FYEKMQ (reference sequence). The length of the CDR3 is 15 residues. V shed 3 bases and J 5 bases; nucleotides not matched to a gene: 10. This CDR3 reads CASSFSLAPNNEQYF. DNA for the CDR3: TGTGCCAGCAGCTTCTCACTAGCGCCGAATAACGAGCAGTACTTC.

The V call is TRBV27, the J call TRBJ1-2; tentative D call: TRBD1 (6 bases). CDR1 and CDR2 from the germline V gene are MNHEY and SMNVEV (reference sequence). Deletions cut 3 bases from V and 8 bases from J, with 13 bases between. The CDR3 contains 13 residues. In nucleotides, the CDR3 is TGTGCCAGCAGTTTCGGAGGGGGGACGGGCTACACCTTC. Protein sequence: CASSFGGGTGYTF.

V and J are TRBV12-3 or TRBV12-4 and TRBJ2-1, with unresolved D. V lost 5 bases and J 7 bases, leaving 21 bases between the germline ends. The CDR3 is made up of 16 amino acids. CDR3 nucleotide sequence: TGTGCCAGCAGTCCCTTAGAAACCCTTCTGCGGAATGAGCAGTTCTTC. Translating gives CASSPLETLLRNEQFF.

The chain joins TRBV19 to TRBJ2-1; no clear D gene. The V gene's germline CDR1 is LNHDA and CDR2 SQIVND (reference sequence). Trimming left V 4 bases short and J 2 bases short, with 12 bases between. CDR3 length: 15 residues. The CDR3 spells CASSTFSTAYNEQFF. CDR3 coding DNA: TGTGCCAGTAGTACTTTCTCGACTGCCTACAATGAGCAGTTCTTC.

V is TRBV7-6 and J is TRBJ2-3; 10 nucleotides align to TRBD2. Germline CDR1 SGHVS, CDR2 FNYEAQ. The CDR3 loop spans 14 amino acids. V shed 5 bases and J 5 bases; nucleotides not matched to a gene: 4. CDR3 in amino acids: CASSILAGGDTQYF. CDR3 DNA sequence: TGTGCCAGCAGCATTTTAGCGGGAGGAGATACGCAGTATTTT.

The CDR3 DNA is TGTGCCAGCAGTTTCCGGGACTGGGGAAACACCATATATTTT. Its translation is CASSFRDWGNTIYF. V gene TRBV6-2 or TRBV6-3 combines with J gene TRBJ1-3; possible D gene TRBD1, 5 bases. The CDR3 contains 14 residues. V lost 4 bases, J lost 4 bases, and 11 bases lay in between. Germline loops: CDR1 MNHEY, CDR2 SVGEGT.

The chain links TRBV11-3 to TRBJ1-1; TRBD1 matches at 8 bases. With V trimmed by 3 bases and J by 1 base, 4 bases remained unmatched. This CDR3 comprises 15 residues. The germline gives CDR1 SGHNT, CDR2 YENEEA. The CDR3 bases are TGTGCCAGCAGCTTTTCAGGGGGCACGAACACTGAAGCTTTCTTT. Its translation is CASSFSGGTNTEAFF.

The chain links TRBV27 to TRBJ2-7, with TRBD1 matching over 7 bases. Germline assignment: CDR1 MNHEY and CDR2 SMNVEV (reference sequence). The junction had 3 bases not matched to a gene; V was cut back by 5 bases and J by 2 bases. The CDR3 is made up of 13 amino acids. CDR3 bases: TGTGCCAGCAGTCGACAGGGCCCCTACGAGCAGTACTTC. This gives the protein CASSRQGPYEQYF.

V and J are TRBV15 and TRBJ2-7, with D unclear. The V gene lost 1 base and the J gene lost 0 bases, with 4 bases spanning the gap. Germline CDR1 is LNHNV and CDR2 is YYDKDF (reference sequence). CDR3 length: 13 residues. The CDR3 is CATSRVNSYEQYF. For the CDR3, the DNA is TGTGCCACCAGCAGAGTAAACTCCTACGAGCAGTACTTC.

The rearrangement uses TRBV7-9 and TRBJ2-2; TRBD1 aligns across 7 bases. J lost 3 bases, V lost 9 bases, and 7 bases had no gene match. The CDR3 has 14 residues. CDR1 and CDR2 (germline): SEHNR, FQNEAQ (reference sequence). The CDR3 reads CASGAGGYTGELFF. The CDR3 DNA reads TGTGCCAGTGGCGCAGGGGGTTACACCGGGGAGCTGTTTTTT. Complete variable domain (other parts from reference TRBV7-9 and TRBJ2-2): DTGVSQNPRHKITKRGQNVTFRCDPISEHNRLYWYRQTLGQGPEFLTYFQNEAQLEKSRLLSDRFSAERPKGSFSTLEIQRTEQGDSAMYLCASGAGGYTGELFFGEGSRLTVL.

The rearrangement uses TRBV7-9 and TRBJ2-4; D is possibly TRBD2 (6 bases). V lost 4 bases, J lost 0 bases, and 13 bases lay in between. Germline V gives CDR1 SEHNR, CDR2 FQNEAQ (reference sequence). This CDR3 is built from 16 residues. The CDR3 is CASSSTAGLAKNIQYF. As DNA, the CDR3 is TGTGCCAGCAGCTCGACCGCGGGATTAGCCAAAAACATTCAGTACTTC.

The CDR3 reads CASTTGEDYGYTF. The CDR3 DNA sequence: TGTGCCAGCACGACAGGGGAGGACTATGGCTACACCTTC. This chain connects TRBV12-3 or TRBV12-4 to TRBJ1-2, with 8 bases that match TRBD1. This CDR3 region has 13 residues. The ends lost 7 bases at V and 3 bases at J; junction bases unmatched: 4.

The chain is built from TRBV7-9 and TRBJ2-7; TRBD2 aligns across 7 bases. The germline CDR1 and CDR2 sequences are SEHNR and FQNEAQ (reference sequence). The V gene end was trimmed by 5 bases and the J gene end by 0 bases; junction bases not matched to a gene: 7. This CDR3 spans 15 amino acids. CDR3 sequence reads: CASSVTSESSYEQYF. The DNA for the CDR3 is TGTGCCAGCAGCGTAACTAGCGAGAGCTCCTACGAGCAGTACTTC.

The chain combines TRBV11-3 with TRBJ2-1; 11 bases line up with TRBD2. Germline lookup yields CDR1 SGHNT and CDR2 YENEEA. V trimming: 3 bases; J trimming: 11 bases; junction bases outside the gene matches: 6. The CDR3 length is 14 residues. The DNA for the CDR3 is TGTGCCAGCAGCTTTATAGGACTAGCGGGCCAGCAGTTCTTC. Its translation is CASSFIGLAGQQFF.

The chain employs TRBV4-2 and TRBJ1-2; possibly TRBD1 for D (6 bases). Looked up from germline, CDR1 is LGHNA and CDR2 is YNFKEQ. This CDR3 is 14 amino acids long. The V and J ends lost 0 bases and 7 bases respectively, with 12 bases between them. CDR3 bases: TGTGCCAGCAGCCAAGATGCAGGGGATTTTGGCTACACCTTC. Residues: CASSQDAGDFGYTF.

The chain recombines TRBV5-6 with TRBJ1-4, with 11 bases fitting TRBD1. Germline-derived CDR1 and CDR2 are SGHDT and YYEEEE. After removal of 4 bases from V and 7 bases from J, the junction contained 6 bases not matched to a gene. This CDR3 has 15 residues. The CDR3 is CASSVGQGAGEKLFF. The CDR3 nucleotides read TGTGCCAGCAGCGTCGGACAGGGGGCGGGTGAAAAACTGTTTTTT.

V usage is TRBV7-9 and J usage is TRBJ2-1, with 8 bases identical to TRBD2. J was trimmed by 7 bases and V by 2 bases; bases with no gene match: 10. Germline V gene sequence: CDR1 SEHNR, CDR2 FQNEAQ (reference sequence). The CDR3 loop spans 16 amino acids. The CDR3 is CASSLIREGRWNEQFF. Written as DNA, the CDR3 is TGTGCCAGCAGCTTAATTCGGGAGGGCCGTTGGAATGAGCAGTTCTTC.

The chain joins TRBV27 to TRBJ2-1, with TRBD2 matching over 10 bases. CDR1 is MNHEY and CDR2 is SMNVEV in the germline V gene (reference sequence). V lost 3 bases and J lost 4; bases outside the gene matches: 9. CDR3 length: 17 amino acids. As DNA, the CDR3 is TGTGCCAGCAGTTTTTCCGTAGCGGGAGGACCTTACAATGAGCAGTTCTTC. It codes for CASSFSVAGGPYNEQFF.

This chain connects TRBV14 to TRBJ1-2, with TRBD1 matching over 8 bases. V lost 3 bases and J lost 1; bases outside the gene matches: 4. CDR3 length: 15 residues. Looked up from germline, CDR1 is SGHDN and CDR2 is FVKESK. The CDR3 is CASSQWTGINYGYTF. The CDR3 DNA follows: TGTGCCAGCAGCCAGTGGACAGGGATTAACTATGGCTACACCTTC.

The V call is TRBV6-5, the J call TRBJ2-1, with TRBD2 matching 8 bases. The germline gives CDR1 MNHEY, CDR2 SVGAGI. V lost 6 bases to trimming and J lost 6 bases; unmatched junction nucleotides: 10. The CDR3 contains 15 residues. The DNA for the CDR3 is TGTGCCAGCAGCCGCCCCGGGACTAGTCCCAATGAGCAGTTCTTC. Translating gives CASSRPGTSPNEQFF.

This sequence joins TRBV6-6 and TRBJ2-7; the match to TRBD2 covers 10 bases. Germline values: CDR1 MNHNY, CDR2 SVGAGI (reference sequence). The CDR3 has 11 residues. J lost 6 bases, V lost 8 bases, and 1 base had no gene match. The CDR3 is CASGLAAEQYF. For the CDR3, the DNA is TGTGCCAGCGGACTAGCGGCCGAGCAGTACTTC.

The CDR3 protein is CASSSHRGVGSFTDTQYF. CDR3 DNA: TGTGCCAGCAGTTCCCACAGGGGAGTTGGTTCGTTCACAGATACGCAGTATTTT. V gene TRBV28 combines with J gene TRBJ2-3; 7 bases are shared with TRBD1. CDR3 length equals 18 residues. Germline values: CDR1 MDHEN, CDR2 SYDVKM. J was trimmed by 2 bases and V by 4 bases; bases with no gene match: 15.

The chain is built from TRBV12-3 or TRBV12-4 and TRBJ1-3; 7 nucleotides agree with TRBD1. Trimming at V came to 6 bases and at J to 4 bases, leaving 0 bases not matched to a gene. The CDR3 extends over 12 amino acids. The CDR3 nucleotides are TGTGCCAGCAGGACAGGGGGAAACACCATATATTTT. Its protein is CASRTGGNTIYF.

The chain is built from TRBV21-1 and TRBJ2-1; TRBD2 is the table's D call and was not checked against the DNA. TRBV21-1 is a recognized pseudogene. The CDR3 totals 17 residues. The CDR3 bases are TGTGCCAGCAGCAAAGCGAAGACTAGCGGGAGGGGTAATGAGCAGTTCTTC. Protein: CASSKAKTSGRGNEQFF.